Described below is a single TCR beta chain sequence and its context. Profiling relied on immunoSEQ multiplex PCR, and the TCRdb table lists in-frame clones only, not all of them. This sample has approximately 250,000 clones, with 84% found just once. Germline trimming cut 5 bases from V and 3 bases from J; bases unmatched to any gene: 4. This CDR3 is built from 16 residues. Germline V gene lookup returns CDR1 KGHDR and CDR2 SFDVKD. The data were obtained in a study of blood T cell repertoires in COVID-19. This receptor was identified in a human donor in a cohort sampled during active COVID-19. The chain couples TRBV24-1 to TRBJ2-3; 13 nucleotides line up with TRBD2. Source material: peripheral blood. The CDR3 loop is CATSGTSGSGTDTQYF. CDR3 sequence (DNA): TGTGCCACCAGTGGGACTAGCGGGAGTGGGACAGATACGCAGTATTTT.